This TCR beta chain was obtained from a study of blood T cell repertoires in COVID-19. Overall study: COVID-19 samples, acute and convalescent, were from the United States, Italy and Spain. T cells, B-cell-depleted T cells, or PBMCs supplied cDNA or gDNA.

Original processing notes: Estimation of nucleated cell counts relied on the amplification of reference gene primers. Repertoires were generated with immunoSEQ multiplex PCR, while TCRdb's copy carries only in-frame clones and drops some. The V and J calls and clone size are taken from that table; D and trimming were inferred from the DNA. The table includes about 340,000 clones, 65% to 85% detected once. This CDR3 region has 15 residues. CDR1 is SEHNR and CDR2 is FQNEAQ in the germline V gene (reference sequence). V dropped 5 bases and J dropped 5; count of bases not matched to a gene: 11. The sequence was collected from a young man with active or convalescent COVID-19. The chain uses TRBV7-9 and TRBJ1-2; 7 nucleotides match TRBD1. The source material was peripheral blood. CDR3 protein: CASSPPDRVWYGYTF. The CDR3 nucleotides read TGTGCCAGCAGCCCCCCCGACAGGGTATGGTATGGCTACACCTTC.